The 15 T cell receptor beta chains reported below all come from one sample, sequenced in a study of CD8 T cells in ankylosing spondylitis. MiXCR, run by TCRdb on the 5' RACE reads, gives a single entry per CDR3 protein. This table has 230,000 or so distinct CDR3 sequences, 15% to 20% appearing once. Sequencing was carried out using blood, either unsorted or a sorted T cell fraction (not recorded which). The origin of the receptors is a male donor with ankylosing spondylitis or in good health (not recorded which).

This chain links TRBV9 with TRBJ1-6, with D possibly TRBD1 on 6 matching bases. The CDR3 runs 14 residues. The germline gives CDR1 SGDLS, CDR2 YYNGEE. Trimming pared 7 bases from V and 9 bases from J, leaving 17 bases between. This chain's CDR3 is CASGPEGVSSPLHF. Here the CDR3 DNA reads TGTGCCAGCGGGCCCGAGGGGGTGTCTTCACCCCTCCACTTT.

The rearrangement joins TRBV29-1 to TRBJ2-1; D is unclear. Germline V lookup: CDR1 SQVTM, CDR2 ANQGSEA. V lost 3 bases and J 5 bases, leaving 8 bases between the germline ends. The CDR3 is 12 amino acids. The DNA for the CDR3 is TGCAGCGTTGAGGCTAGTCACAATGAGCAGTTCTTC. Its translation: CSVEASHNEQFF.

This clonotype was counted a few times. V usage is TRBV10-3 and J usage is TRBJ2-7; D remains ambiguous. CDR3 length: 13 residues. Germline-derived CDR1 and CDR2 are ENHRY and SYGVKD. V gave up 4 bases and J gave up 0 bases, with 7 bases separating them. The CDR3 region is CAISGDRSYEQYF. The CDR3 region has the DNA TGTGCCATCAGTGGTGACCGCTCCTACGAGCAGTACTTC.

The chain carries TRBV18 and TRBJ2-1; D is unresolved. CDR3 length: 15 residues. Germline assignment: CDR1 KGHSH and CDR2 LQKENI. Between the trimmed V and J ends, which lost 6 bases and 0 bases, there was a span of 12 bases. Here the CDR3 reads CASSPSDLSYNEQFF. In DNA form, the CDR3 reads TGTGCCAGCTCTCCTTCAGACCTCTCCTACAATGAGCAGTTCTTC.

This clonotype occurred many times. The chain carries TRBV25-1 and TRBJ2-2; 7 bases agree with TRBD1. CDR1 and CDR2 from the germline V gene are MGHDK and SYGVNS. With 7 bases clipped from V and 2 bases from J, the junction kept 4 bases outside the gene matches. The length of the CDR3 is 14 residues. The CDR3 here is CASTRDSNTGELFF. CDR3 coding DNA: TGTGCCAGCACCCGGGACAGTAACACCGGGGAGCTGTTTTTT. Looking up the rest from reference TRBV25-1 and TRBJ2-2 gives the full variable domain: EADIYQTPRYLVIGTGKKITLECSQTMGHDKMYWYQQDPGMELHLIHYSYGVNSTEKGDLSSESTVSRIRTEHFPLTLESARPSHTSQYLCASTRDSNTGELFFGEGSRLTVL.

This clonotype was detected only a few times. This rearrangement joins TRBV7-2 to TRBJ2-5; D might be TRBD2 (5 bases). The germline V gene has CDR1 SGHTA and CDR2 FQGNSA. Trimming removed 5 bases at V and 5 bases at J, with 18 bases between. The CDR3 sequence is 15 residues long. The chain's CDR3 is CASSPLGRGFETQYF. DNA for the CDR3: TGTGCCAGCAGCCCCCTCGGACGGGGATTCGAGACCCAGTACTTC.

This clonotype came up a few times. The chain combines TRBV5-6 with TRBJ2-3, with 13 bases that match TRBD2. The germline gives CDR1 SGHDT, CDR2 YYEEEE. V shed 4 bases and J 3 bases; nucleotides not matched to a gene: 5. The CDR3 is made up of 16 amino acids. The CDR3 protein is CASSLLAGGPTDTQYF. For the CDR3, the DNA is TGTGCCAGCAGCCTACTAGCGGGAGGGCCGACAGATACGCAGTATTTT.

This clonotype was seen more than once but under ten times. The rearrangement joins TRBV6-2 or TRBV6-3 to TRBJ2-2; 9 positions match TRBD1. Trimming took 6 bases from V and 5 from J; bases not matched to a gene: 10. Germline V CDR1 and CDR2: MNHEY, SVGEGT. The CDR3 is 16 residues long. DNA of the CDR3: TGTGCCAGCAGCACTTGGGACAGGGCGATGACCGGGGAGCTGTTTTTT. Translating it yields CASSTWDRAMTGELFF.

The chain has TRBV7-9 and TRBJ1-1, with D maybe TRBD1 (6 bases). V lost 5 bases to trimming and J lost 2 bases, with 21 bases between them. The CDR3 is 17 residues long. Germline values: CDR1 SEHNR, CDR2 FQNEAQ (reference sequence). CDR3 DNA sequence: TGTGCCAGCAGCCCACGTCGATTTGGGGGCCCAAACACTGAAGCTTTCTTT. Residues: CASSPRRFGGPNTEAFF.

V usage is TRBV20-1 and J usage is TRBJ2-7, with D unresolved. The CDR3 extends over 12 amino acids. V gave up 3 bases and J gave up 5 bases, with 11 bases separating them. Germline CDR1 is DFQATT and CDR2 is SNEGSKA (reference sequence). As DNA, the CDR3 is TGCAGTGCTAGTGCCGGAATGAACGAGCAGTACTTC. This gives the protein CSASAGMNEQYF.

This clonotype was seen repeatedly, ten times or more. The chain carries TRBV20-1 and TRBJ2-3; no firm D call. Trimming left V 3 bases short and J 6 bases short, with 4 bases between. The CDR3 has 10 amino acids. Germline CDR1 reads DFQATT; CDR2 reads SNEGSKA (reference sequence). The DNA of the CDR3 is TGCAGTGCTAGCCCCGATACGCAGTATTTT. It specifies CSASPDTQYF.

The chain links TRBV5-1 to TRBJ2-1; TRBD2 matches at 8 bases. The CDR3 has 15 residues. CDR1 is SGHRS and CDR2 is YFSETQ in the germline V gene. The junction had 4 bases not matched to a gene; V was cut back by 0 bases and J by 5 bases. CDR3 loop: CASSLVGGGDNEQFF. The CDR3 bases are TGCGCCAGCAGCTTGGTCGGGGGGGGAGACAATGAGCAGTTCTTC.

The chain links TRBV7-9 to TRBJ2-1; 13 nucleotides align to TRBD2. With V trimmed by 1 base and J by 4 bases, 4 bases remained unmatched. This CDR3 comprises 17 residues. CDR1 SEHNR and CDR2 FQNEAQ come from the germline V gene (reference sequence). CDR3 in amino acids: CASSLGRLAGGYNEQFF. DNA of the CDR3: TGTGCCAGCAGCTTAGGGAGACTAGCGGGAGGTTACAATGAGCAGTTCTTC.

This clonotype was seen more than once but under ten times. This chain links TRBV7-9 with TRBJ2-3; D is ambiguous. Germline values: CDR1 SEHNR, CDR2 FQNEAQ (reference sequence). The germline V and J ends were trimmed by 8 bases and 4 bases, with 7 bases remaining between them. The CDR3 loop spans 11 amino acids. The CDR3 DNA sequence: TGTGCCAGCTCACAACCAGATACGCAGTATTTT. It translates to CASSQPDTQYF.

V is TRBV28 and J is TRBJ2-7; a possible D gene is TRBD1 (6 bases). The CDR3 is 17 residues long. With 7 bases removed from V and 0 bases from J, the gap between germline ends came to 22 bases. Germline-derived CDR1 and CDR2 are MDHEN and SYDVKM. As DNA, the CDR3 is TGTGCCAGCACCTCCCCAGTGGGCAGGGGCGGCTCCTACGAGCAGTACTTC. It codes for CASTSPVGRGGSYEQYF.